This TCR beta chain was sequenced in a study of Ad26.COV2.S vaccination and SARS-CoV-2 variants. The method was immunoSEQ multiplex PCR; TCRdb's version includes in-frame clones alone and lacks a portion of them. The data show some 340,000 clones, around four fifths seen once. The sample's treatment: approximately 18 received Ad26.COV2.S at low or high dose, single or two shots; about five received placebo; per-sample allocation not given. Specimen acquisition occurred on day 63 following the initial vaccine or placebo injection. Cohort 1b enrolled adults aged 18-55 years in Boston. The CDR3 is 14 residues long. Germline CDR1 is MNHEY and CDR2 is SVGAGI. The V segment lost 6 bases and the J segment 3 bases; nucleotides outside the gene matches: 6.

The material was peripheral blood, obtained in a trial of Ad26.COV2.S vaccine versus placebo. The chain combines TRBV6-5 with TRBJ2-7, with 9 nucleotides matching TRBD1. The receptor was derived from a person between 18 and 65 years old who received the Ad26.COV2.S COVID-19 vaccine or a placebo. The CDR3 protein is CASRRETGGYEQYF. The CDR3 DNA sequence: TGTGCCAGCAGGCGTGAGACAGGGGGCTACGAGCAGTACTTC.